A selection of T cell receptor beta chains follows, all from one sample in a study of blood T cell repertoires in COVID-19. Using immunoSEQ multiplex PCR, the repertoire was profiled, and TCRdb retains in-frame clones only, with some absent. The sample includes a few hundred thousand clones, approximately 91% of them seen just once. Sequenced: peripheral blood. These receptors all come from a man over 45 with COVID-19, enrolled during active disease. CDR3s include the opening cysteine and the closing phenylalanine or tryptophan.

j_call | v_call | cdr3_aa
TRBJ1-6 | TRBV12-5 | CASGLAPGGSSYNSPLHF
TRBJ2-5 | TRBV11-1 | CASSSGTGGGLETQYF
TRBJ2-7 | TRBV19 | CATRGGVFSYEQYF
TRBJ1-5 | TRBV19 | CASRVQGQAQPQHF
TRBJ1-1 | TRBV30 | CAWSLIQGLTEAFF
TRBJ2-7 | TRBV12-5 | CASGLVVSGAYEQYF
TRBJ2-1 | TRBV7-2 | CASSLIGTDEQFF
TRBJ2-2 | TRBV10-2 | CASSESRPGAGAVSGELFF
TRBJ2-7 | TRBV7-2 | CASSIPPGQGAYEQYF
TRBJ1-1 | TRBV6-5 | CASSYGGKGDTEAFF
TRBJ2-1 | TRBV7-2 | CASSSRTSGGLSYNEQFF
TRBJ2-5 | TRBV6-1 | CASSEGWGREETQYF
TRBJ2-4 | TRBV5-6 | CASSLTGTGGIIQYF
TRBJ1-1 | TRBV29-1 | CSVGRDDLNTEAFF
TRBJ2-2 | TRBV12-3/TRBV12-4 | CASSSGDTGELFF
TRBJ2-1 | TRBV10-3 | CAISAEAWTGRYNEQFF
TRBJ2-1 | TRBV19 | CASSANQAYDEQFF
TRBJ1-2 | TRBV6-6 | CASTADRGNYGYTF
TRBJ1-5 | TRBV28 | CASSRTGYQPQHF
TRBJ1-1 | TRBV7-6 | CASSIQSGTEAFF
TRBJ1-6 | TRBV24-1 | CATLRTGQRDSPLHF
TRBJ1-1 | TRBV14 | CASSQGPNTEAFF
TRBJ2-2 | TRBV10-3 | CAISGGQLSGELFF
TRBJ2-2 | TRBV7-9 | CASSSAGGSNTGELFF
TRBJ2-7 | TRBV7-2 | CASSLGRGVYEQYF
TRBJ2-1 | TRBV5-6 | CASSSGLTLIGEQFF
TRBJ2-5 | TRBV7-6 | CASSLWELQETQYF
TRBJ2-7 | TRBV4-2 | CASSQGGGVYEQYF
TRBJ2-1 | TRBV14 | CASSQAQGAWNEQFF
TRBJ2-1 | TRBV25-1 | CASSVTSGYNEQFF
TRBJ1-2 | TRBV18 | CASSPSFLSVSGYTF